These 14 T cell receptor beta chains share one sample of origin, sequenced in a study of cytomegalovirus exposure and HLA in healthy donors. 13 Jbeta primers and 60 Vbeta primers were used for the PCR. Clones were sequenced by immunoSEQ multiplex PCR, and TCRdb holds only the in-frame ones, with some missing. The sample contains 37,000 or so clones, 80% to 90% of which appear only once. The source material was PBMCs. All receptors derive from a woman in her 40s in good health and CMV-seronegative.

The CDR3 sequence is CAISESIGTNTDTQYF. The DNA for the CDR3 is TGTGCCATCAGTGAGTCGATCGGGACTAACACAGATACGCAGTATTTT. The V gene is TRBV10-3, the J gene TRBJ2-3, with TRBD2 identical over 7 bases. The CDR3 loop spans 16 amino acids. Germline CDR1 and CDR2: ENHRY and SYGVKD. J lost 2 bases, V lost 0 bases, and 5 bases had no gene match.

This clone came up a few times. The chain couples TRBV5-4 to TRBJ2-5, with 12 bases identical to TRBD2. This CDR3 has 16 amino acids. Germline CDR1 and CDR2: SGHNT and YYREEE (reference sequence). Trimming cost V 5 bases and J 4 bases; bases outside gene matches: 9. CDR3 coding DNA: TGTGCCAGCAGTACAATGACTAGCGGGGGTAGAGAGACCCAGTACTTC. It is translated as CASSTMTSGGRETQYF. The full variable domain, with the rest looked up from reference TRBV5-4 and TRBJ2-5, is ETGVTQSPTHLIKTRGQQVTLRCSSQSGHNTVSWYQQALGQGPQFIFQYYREEENGRGNFPPRFSGLQFPNYSSELNVNALELDDSALYLCASSTMTSGGRETQYFGPGTRLLVL.

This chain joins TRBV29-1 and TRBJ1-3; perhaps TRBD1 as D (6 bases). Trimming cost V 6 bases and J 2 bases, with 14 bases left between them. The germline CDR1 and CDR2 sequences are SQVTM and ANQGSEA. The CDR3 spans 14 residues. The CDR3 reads CSVMAGATGNTIYF. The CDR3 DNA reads TGCAGCGTAATGGCAGGGGCGACTGGAAACACCATATATTTT.

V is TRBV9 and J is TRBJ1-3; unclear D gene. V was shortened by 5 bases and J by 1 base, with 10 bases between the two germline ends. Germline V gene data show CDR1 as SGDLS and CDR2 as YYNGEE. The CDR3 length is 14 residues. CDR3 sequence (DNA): TGTGCCAGCAGTACATCGGGGTCTGGAAACACCATATATTTT. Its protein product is CASSTSGSGNTIYF.

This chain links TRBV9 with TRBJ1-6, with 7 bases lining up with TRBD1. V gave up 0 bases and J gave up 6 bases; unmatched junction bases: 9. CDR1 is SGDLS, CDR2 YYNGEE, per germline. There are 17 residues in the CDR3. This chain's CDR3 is CASSVERLTGTNSPLHF. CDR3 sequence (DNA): TGTGCCAGCAGCGTAGAAAGGTTGACAGGGACTAATTCACCCCTCCACTTT. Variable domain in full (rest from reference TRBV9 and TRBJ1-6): DSGVTQTPKHLITATGQRVTLRCSPRSGDLSVYWYQQSLDQGLQFLIQYYNGEERAKGNILERFSAQQFPDLHSELNLSSLELGDSALYFCASSVERLTGTNSPLHFGNGTRLTVT.

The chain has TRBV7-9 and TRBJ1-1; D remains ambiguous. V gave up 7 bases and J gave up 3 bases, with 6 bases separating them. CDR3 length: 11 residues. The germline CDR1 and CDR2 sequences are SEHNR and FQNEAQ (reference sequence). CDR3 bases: TGTGCCAGCATAGTTGACACTGAAGCTTTCTTT. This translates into CASIVDTEAFF.

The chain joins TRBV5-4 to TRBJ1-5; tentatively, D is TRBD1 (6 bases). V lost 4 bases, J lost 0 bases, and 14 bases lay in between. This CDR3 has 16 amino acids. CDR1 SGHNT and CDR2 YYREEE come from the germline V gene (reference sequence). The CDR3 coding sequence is TGTGCCAGCAGCACCTGGACAGCGGATAGCAATCAGCCCCAGCATTTT. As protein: CASSTWTADSNQPQHF.

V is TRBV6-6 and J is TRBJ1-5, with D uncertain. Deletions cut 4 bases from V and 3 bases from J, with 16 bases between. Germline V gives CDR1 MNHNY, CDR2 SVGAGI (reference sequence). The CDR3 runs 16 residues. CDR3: CASSLWGESDNQPQHF. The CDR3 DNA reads TGTGCCAGCAGTTTATGGGGAGAGAGTGACAATCAGCCCCAGCATTTT.

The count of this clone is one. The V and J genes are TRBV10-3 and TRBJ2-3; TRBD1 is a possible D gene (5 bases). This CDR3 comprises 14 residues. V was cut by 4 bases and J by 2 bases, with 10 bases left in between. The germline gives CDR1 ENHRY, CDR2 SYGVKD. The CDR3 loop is CAISGQMYTDTQYF. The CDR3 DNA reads TGTGCCATCAGTGGACAGATGTACACAGATACGCAGTATTTT.

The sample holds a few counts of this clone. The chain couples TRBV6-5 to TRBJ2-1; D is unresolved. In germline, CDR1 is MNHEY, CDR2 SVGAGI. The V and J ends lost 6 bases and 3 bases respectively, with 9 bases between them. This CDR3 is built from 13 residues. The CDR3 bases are TGTGCCAGCAGACCTAACAGCTACAATGAGCAGTTCTTC. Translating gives CASRPNSYNEQFF.

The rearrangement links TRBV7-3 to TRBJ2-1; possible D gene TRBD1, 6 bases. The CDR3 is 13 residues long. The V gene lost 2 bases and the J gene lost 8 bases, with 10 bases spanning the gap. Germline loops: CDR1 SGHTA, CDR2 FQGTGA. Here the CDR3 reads CASSLSHRDEQFF. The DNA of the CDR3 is TGTGCCAGCAGCTTATCCCACAGGGATGAGCAGTTCTTC.

CDR3 amino acids: CASTSGQTSGANVLTF. DNA for the CDR3: TGTGCCAGCACTTCGGGACAAACCTCTGGGGCCAACGTCCTGACTTTC. The gene calls are TRBV28 and TRBJ2-6, with D perhaps TRBD1 (6 bases). The CDR3 contains 16 residues. Trimming removed 7 bases at V and 0 bases at J, with 13 bases between. The germline V gene has CDR1 MDHEN and CDR2 SYDVKM.

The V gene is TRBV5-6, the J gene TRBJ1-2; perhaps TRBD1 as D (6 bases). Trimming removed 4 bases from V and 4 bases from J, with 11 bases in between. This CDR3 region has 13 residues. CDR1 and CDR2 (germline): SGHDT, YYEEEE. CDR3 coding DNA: TGTGCCAGCAGCGTCGGGACATTCTATGGCTACACCTTC. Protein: CASSVGTFYGYTF.

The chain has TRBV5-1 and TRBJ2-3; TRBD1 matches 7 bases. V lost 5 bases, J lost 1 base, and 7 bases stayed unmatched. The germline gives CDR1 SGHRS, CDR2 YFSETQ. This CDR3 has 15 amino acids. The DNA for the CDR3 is TGCGCCAGCAGGCCGAACAGGGGCGGCACAGATACGCAGTATTTT. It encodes CASRPNRGGTDTQYF.